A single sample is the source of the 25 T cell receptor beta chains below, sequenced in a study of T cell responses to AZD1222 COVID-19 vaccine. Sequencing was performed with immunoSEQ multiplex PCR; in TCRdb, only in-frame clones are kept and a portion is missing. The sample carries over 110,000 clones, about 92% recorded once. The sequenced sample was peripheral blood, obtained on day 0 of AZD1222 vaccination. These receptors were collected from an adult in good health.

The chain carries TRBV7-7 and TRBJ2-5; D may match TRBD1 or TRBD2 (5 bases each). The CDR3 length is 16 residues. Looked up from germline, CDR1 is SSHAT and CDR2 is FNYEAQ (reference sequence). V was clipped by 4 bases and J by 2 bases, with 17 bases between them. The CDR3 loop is CASSSTPGRVQETQYF. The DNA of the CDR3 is TGTGCCAGCAGCTCTACCCCAGGGCGGGTTCAAGAGACCCAGTACTTC.

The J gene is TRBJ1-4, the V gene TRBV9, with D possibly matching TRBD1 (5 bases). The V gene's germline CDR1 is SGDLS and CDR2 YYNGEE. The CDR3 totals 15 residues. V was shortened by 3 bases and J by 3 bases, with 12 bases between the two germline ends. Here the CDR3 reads CASSAHQGPNEKLFF. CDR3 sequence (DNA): TGTGCCAGCAGCGCCCACCAGGGTCCTAATGAAAAACTGTTTTTT.

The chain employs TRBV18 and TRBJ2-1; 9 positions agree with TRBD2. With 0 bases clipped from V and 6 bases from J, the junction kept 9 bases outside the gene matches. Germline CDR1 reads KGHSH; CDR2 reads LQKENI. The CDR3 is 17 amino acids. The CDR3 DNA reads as TGTGCCAGCTCACCACCTAGCGGGAGAGCATCGTCCAATGAGCAGTTCTTC. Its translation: CASSPPSGRASSNEQFF.

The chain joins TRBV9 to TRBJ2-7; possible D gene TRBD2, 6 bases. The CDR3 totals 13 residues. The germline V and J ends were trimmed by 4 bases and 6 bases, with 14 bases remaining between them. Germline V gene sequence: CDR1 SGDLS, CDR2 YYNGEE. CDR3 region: CASSTQGTGEQYF. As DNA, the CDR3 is TGTGCCAGCAGCACCCAAGGGACTGGCGAGCAGTACTTC.

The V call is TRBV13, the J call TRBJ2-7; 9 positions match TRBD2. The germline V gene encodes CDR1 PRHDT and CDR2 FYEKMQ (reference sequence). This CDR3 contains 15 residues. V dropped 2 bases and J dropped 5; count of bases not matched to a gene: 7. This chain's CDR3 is CASSLLGGGADEQYF. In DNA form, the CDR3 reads TGTGCCAGCAGCTTACTGGGCGGGGGGGCTGACGAGCAGTACTTC.

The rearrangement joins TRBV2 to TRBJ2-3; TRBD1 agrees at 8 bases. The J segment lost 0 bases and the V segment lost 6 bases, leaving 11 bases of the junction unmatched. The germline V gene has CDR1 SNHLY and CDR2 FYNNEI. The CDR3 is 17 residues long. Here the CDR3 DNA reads TGTGCCAGCAGGAGAACGCCGCAGGGGGCAAGCACAGATACGCAGTATTTT. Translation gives CASRRTPQGASTDTQYF.

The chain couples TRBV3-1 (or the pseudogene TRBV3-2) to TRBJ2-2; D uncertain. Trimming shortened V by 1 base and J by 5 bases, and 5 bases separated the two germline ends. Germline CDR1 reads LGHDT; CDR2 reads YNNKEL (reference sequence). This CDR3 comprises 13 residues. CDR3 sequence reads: CASSQAQTGELFF. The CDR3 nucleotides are TGTGCCAGCAGCCAAGCCCAGACCGGGGAGCTGTTTTTT.

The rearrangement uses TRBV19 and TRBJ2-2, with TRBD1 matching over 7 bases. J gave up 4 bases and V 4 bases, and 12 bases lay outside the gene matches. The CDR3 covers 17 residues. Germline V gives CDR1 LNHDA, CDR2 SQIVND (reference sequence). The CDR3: CASSTGPTGSGTGELFF. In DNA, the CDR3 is TGTGCCAGTAGTACTGGACCGACAGGGAGTGGCACCGGGGAGCTGTTTTTT.

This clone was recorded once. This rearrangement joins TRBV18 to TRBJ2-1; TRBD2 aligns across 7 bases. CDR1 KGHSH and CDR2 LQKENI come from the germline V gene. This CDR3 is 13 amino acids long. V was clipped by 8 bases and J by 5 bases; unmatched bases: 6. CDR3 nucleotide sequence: TGTGCCAGCGGTCCGGGACTAAACAATGAGCAGTTCTTC. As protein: CASGPGLNNEQFF.

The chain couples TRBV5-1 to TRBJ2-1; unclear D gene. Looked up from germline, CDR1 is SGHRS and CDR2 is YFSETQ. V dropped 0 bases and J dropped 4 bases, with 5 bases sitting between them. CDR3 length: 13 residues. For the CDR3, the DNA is TGCGCCAGCAGCTTGGGGCTTTACAATGAGCAGTTCTTC. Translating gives CASSLGLYNEQFF.

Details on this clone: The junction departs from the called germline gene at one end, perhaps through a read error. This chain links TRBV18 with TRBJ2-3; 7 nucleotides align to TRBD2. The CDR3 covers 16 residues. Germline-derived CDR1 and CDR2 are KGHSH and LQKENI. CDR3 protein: CAGSEPGTTRADTQYF. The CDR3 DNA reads TGTGCCGGCTCCGAACCCGGGACTACCCGGGCCGATACGCAGTATTTT.

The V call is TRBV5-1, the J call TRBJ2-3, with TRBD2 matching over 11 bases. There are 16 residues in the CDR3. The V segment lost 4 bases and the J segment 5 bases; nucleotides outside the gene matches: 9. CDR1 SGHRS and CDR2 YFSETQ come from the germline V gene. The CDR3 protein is CASSPGTSGRIDTQYF. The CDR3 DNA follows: TGCGCCAGCAGCCCGGGGACTAGCGGTAGGATAGATACGCAGTATTTT. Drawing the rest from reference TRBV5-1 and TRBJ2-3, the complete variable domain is KAGVTQTPRYLIKTRGQQVTLSCSPISGHRSVSWYQQTPGQGLQFLFEYFSETQRNKGNFPGRFSGRQFSNSRSEMNVSTLELGDSALYLCASSPGTSGRIDTQYFGPGTRLTVL.

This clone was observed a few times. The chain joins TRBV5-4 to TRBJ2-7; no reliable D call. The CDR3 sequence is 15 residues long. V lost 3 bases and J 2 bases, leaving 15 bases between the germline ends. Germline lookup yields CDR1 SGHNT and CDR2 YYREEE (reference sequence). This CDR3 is CASSSSGGATYEQYF. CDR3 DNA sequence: TGTGCCAGCAGCTCCTCAGGCGGAGCCACCTACGAGCAGTACTTC.

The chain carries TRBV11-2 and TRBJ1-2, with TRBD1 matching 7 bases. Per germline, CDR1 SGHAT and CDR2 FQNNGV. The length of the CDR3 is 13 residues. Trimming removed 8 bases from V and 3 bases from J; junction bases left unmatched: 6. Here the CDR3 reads CASAQGFDYGYTF. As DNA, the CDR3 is TGTGCCAGCGCACAGGGGTTTGACTATGGCTACACCTTC.

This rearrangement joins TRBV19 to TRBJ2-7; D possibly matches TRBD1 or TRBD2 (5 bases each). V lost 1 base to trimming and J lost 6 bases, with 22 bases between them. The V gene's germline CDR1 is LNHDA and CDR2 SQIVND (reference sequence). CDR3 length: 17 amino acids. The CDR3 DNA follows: TGTGCCAGTAGTATAGCTCATCACCCCGGGACGGGGCGCGAGCAGTACTTC. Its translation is CASSIAHHPGTGREQYF.

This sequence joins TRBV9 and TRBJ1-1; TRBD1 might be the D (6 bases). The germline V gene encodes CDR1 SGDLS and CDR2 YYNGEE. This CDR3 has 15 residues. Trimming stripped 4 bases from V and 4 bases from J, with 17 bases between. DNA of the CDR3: TGTGCCAGCAGCCCCCTCCAGGGGCGAGGCACTGAAGCTTTCTTT. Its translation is CASSPLQGRGTEAFF.

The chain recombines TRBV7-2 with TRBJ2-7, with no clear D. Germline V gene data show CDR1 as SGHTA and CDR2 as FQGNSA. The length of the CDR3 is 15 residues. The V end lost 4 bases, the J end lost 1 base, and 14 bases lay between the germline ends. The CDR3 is CASSSLPYTSYEQYF. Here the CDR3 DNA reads TGTGCCAGCAGCTCACTACCGTACACGTCCTACGAGCAGTACTTC.

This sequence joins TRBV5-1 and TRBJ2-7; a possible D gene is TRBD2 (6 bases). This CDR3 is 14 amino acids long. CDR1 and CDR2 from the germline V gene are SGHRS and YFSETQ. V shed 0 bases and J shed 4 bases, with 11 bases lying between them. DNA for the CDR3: TGCGCCAGCAGCTTGGCCGCACGGGGGTACGAGCAGTACTTC. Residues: CASSLAARGYEQYF.

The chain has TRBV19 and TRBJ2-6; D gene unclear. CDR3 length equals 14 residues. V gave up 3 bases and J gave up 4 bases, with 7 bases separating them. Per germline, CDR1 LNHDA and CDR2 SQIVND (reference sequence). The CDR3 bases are TGTGCCAGTAGTATGTTCGCCGGGGCCAACGTCCTGACTTTC. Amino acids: CASSMFAGANVLTF.

The CDR3 protein is CASSSAEELFF. CDR3 DNA: TGTGCCAGCAGCTCCGCCGAGGAGCTGTTTTTT. V is TRBV9 and J is TRBJ2-2; the D is unclear. Germline loops: CDR1 SGDLS, CDR2 YYNGEE. Trimming stripped 4 bases from V and 10 bases from J, with 8 bases between. The CDR3 spans 11 residues.

The CDR3 sequence is CASSPPWPHDGYTF. In nucleotides, the CDR3 is TGTGCCAGCAGCCCCCCGTGGCCCCATGATGGCTACACCTTC. The V gene is TRBV5-4, the J gene TRBJ1-2; D unclear. Germline V CDR1 and CDR2: SGHNT, YYREEE (reference sequence). Trimming took 4 bases from V and 6 from J, leaving 16 bases between them. This CDR3 has 14 residues.

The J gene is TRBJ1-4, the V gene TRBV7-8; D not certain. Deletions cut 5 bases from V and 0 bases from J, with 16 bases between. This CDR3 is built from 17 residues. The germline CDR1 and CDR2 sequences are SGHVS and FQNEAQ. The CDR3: CASSPSVLRSTNEKLFF. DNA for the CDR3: TGTGCCAGCAGCCCTAGCGTTCTTCGGTCAACTAATGAAAAACTGTTTTTT.

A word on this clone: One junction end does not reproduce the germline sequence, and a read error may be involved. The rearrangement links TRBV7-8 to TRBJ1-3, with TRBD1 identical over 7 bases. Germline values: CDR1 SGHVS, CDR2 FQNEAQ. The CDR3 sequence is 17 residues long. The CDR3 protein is CASSLDRQGRGGSTIYF. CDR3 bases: TGTGCCAGCAGCTTAGATAGACAGGGTAGGGGAGGAAGCACCATATATTTT.

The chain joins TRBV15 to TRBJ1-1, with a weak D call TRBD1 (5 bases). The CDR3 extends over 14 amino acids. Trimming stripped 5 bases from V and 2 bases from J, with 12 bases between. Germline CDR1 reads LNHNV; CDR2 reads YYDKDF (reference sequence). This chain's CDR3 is CATSGGFLNTEAFF. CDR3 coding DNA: TGTGCCACCAGCGGGGGATTTCTAAACACTGAAGCTTTCTTT.

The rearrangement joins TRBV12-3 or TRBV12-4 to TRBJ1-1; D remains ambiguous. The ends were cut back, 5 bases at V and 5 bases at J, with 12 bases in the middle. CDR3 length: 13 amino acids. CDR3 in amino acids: CASSQKLGTEAFF. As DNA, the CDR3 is TGTGCCAGCAGTCAGAAATTAGGGACTGAAGCTTTCTTT.